These T cell receptor beta chains were read from a single sample in a study of naive CD8 T cells in extremely preterm neonates. Method: immunoSEQ multiplex PCR; TCRdb's copy keeps in-frame clones and lacks some. The repertoire consists of roughly 5,100 clones, with almost 98% occurring once and the leading ten covering 0.5% to 0.6%. The sequenced material came from naive CD8+ T cells from cord blood. The origin of the receptors is a newborn in good health. Both conserved end residues are part of each CDR3. A D gene is named only where the DNA matches it firmly. Only part of the rows carry a size: once, few, many, or a class if the clone is expanded.

j_gene | d_gene | abundance | v_gene | CDR3aa | CDR3nt
TRBJ1-1 | NA | NA | TRBV4-1 | CASSPTGLDTEAFF | TGCGCCAGCAGCCCAACAGGGCTAGACACTGAAGCTTTCTTT
TRBJ2-3 | TRBD2 | once | TRBV4-3 | CASSQDLQWTSGAADTQYF | TGCGCCAGCAGCCAAGATCTACAGTGGACTAGCGGGGCGGCAGATACGCAGTATTTT
TRBJ2-2 | TRBD1 | NA | TRBV4-3 | CASSQSYRGTGELFF | TGCGCCAGCAGCCAATCTTACAGGGGGACCGGGGAGCTGTTTTTT
TRBJ1-3 | NA | NA | TRBV10-3 | CAISDPVGSSGNTIYF | TGTGCCATCAGTGACCCAGTCGGGAGCTCTGGAAACACCATATATTTT
TRBJ2-1 | TRBD2 | NA | TRBV27 | CASSLSSSGRNEQFF | TGTGCCAGCAGTTTATCCTCTAGCGGGAGGAATGAGCAGTTCTTC
TRBJ2-2 | NA | NA | TRBV5-5 | CASIRQSDTGELFF | TGTGCCAGCATACGACAGTCGGACACCGGGGAGCTGTTTTTT
TRBJ2-3 | TRBD2 | NA | TRBV4-2 | CASSQEAGAPDTQYF | TGTGCCAGCAGCCAAGAAGCGGGGGCCCCAGATACGCAGTATTTT
TRBJ2-7 | TRBD2 | NA | TRBV10-3 | CAISEPLFLAGGEEQYF | TGTGCCATCAGTGAGCCACTTTTTCTAGCGGGAGGAGAAGAGCAGTACTTC
TRBJ2-7 | TRBD1 | NA | TRBV25-1 | CASSPGTGPYEQYF | TGTGCCAGCAGTCCCGGGACAGGACCGTACGAGCAGTACTTC
TRBJ2-4 | NA | NA | TRBV14 | CASSQERRNIQYF | TGTGCCAGCAGCCAAGAGAGGAGGAACATTCAGTACTTC
TRBJ2-3 | NA | NA | TRBV2 | CASSGTSDTQYF | TGTGCCAGCAGTGGGACATCAGATACGCAGTATTTT
TRBJ1-1 | NA | NA | TRBV2 | CASSERGNTEAFF | TGTGCCAGCAGTGAAAGGGGGAACACTGAAGCTTTCTTT
TRBJ2-7 | NA | NA | TRBV10-1 | CASSEVQRRPEYEQYF | TGCGCCAGCAGTGAGGTCCAGCGGAGGCCAGAGTACGAGCAGTACTTC
TRBJ2-5 | TRBD1 | NA | TRBV5-6 | CASSLSGTGRETQYF | TGTGCCAGCAGCTTGTCTGGGACAGGGCGGGAGACCCAGTACTTC
TRBJ2-7 | NA | NA | TRBV15 | CATSRDWGEYEQYF | TGTGCCACCAGCAGAGATTGGGGGGAATACGAGCAGTACTTC
TRBJ1-1 | TRBD1 | NA | TRBV19 | CASSKGGTANTEAFF | TGTGCCAGTAGTAAAGGCGGGACAGCTAACACTGAAGCTTTCTTT
TRBJ1-6 | NA | few | TRBV9 | CASSVADSNSPLHF | TGTGCCAGCAGCGTTGCGGACAGTAATTCACCCCTCCACTTT
TRBJ2-7 | TRBD2 | once | TRBV5-6 | CASSYSTSGGYFSYEQYF | TGTGCCAGCAGCTATTCGACTAGCGGGGGCTATTTCTCCTACGAGCAGTACTTC
TRBJ2-1 | TRBD2 | NA | TRBV7-2 | CASSSGLAVTEQFF | TGTGCCAGCAGCTCCGGACTAGCGGTAACGGAGCAGTTCTTC
TRBJ1-2 | NA | NA | TRBV29-1 | CSVGGGYTF | TGCAGCGTTGGGGGCGGCTACACCTTC
TRBJ2-7 | NA | NA | TRBV4-1 | CASSQDTYEQYF | TGCGCCAGCAGCCAAGACACCTACGAGCAGTACTTC
TRBJ2-5 | TRBD1 | NA | TRBV6-1 | CASTPTGGKGETQYF | TGTGCCAGCACCCCCACAGGGGGAAAGGGGGAGACCCAGTACTTC
TRBJ2-1 | TRBD2 | NA | TRBV5-1 | CASSRGLAGLSYNEQFF | TGCGCCAGCAGCCGGGGACTAGCGGGGCTCTCCTACAATGAGCAGTTCTTC
TRBJ2-3 | TRBD1 | NA | TRBV14 | CASSPGQGDTQYF | TGTGCCAGCAGCCCGGGACAGGGGGATACGCAGTATTTT
TRBJ1-2 | TRBD1 | NA | TRBV9 | CASSGRTGGNYGYTF | TGTGCCAGCAGCGGAAGGACAGGGGGAAACTATGGCTACACCTTC
TRBJ1-5 | TRBD1 | NA | TRBV5-6 | CASSWGQGAVGQPQHF | TGTGCCAGCTCATGGGGACAGGGGGCGGTAGGTCAGCCCCAGCATTTT
TRBJ2-3 | TRBD2 | once | TRBV9 | CASSPLPAGGSSTDTQYF | TGTGCCAGCAGCCCCCTCCCAGCGGGGGGCTCTAGCACAGATACGCAGTATTTT
TRBJ2-3 | NA | NA | TRBV27 | CASSFLGSTDTQYF | TGTGCCAGCTCCTTCCTGGGCAGCACAGATACGCAGTATTTT
TRBJ2-7 | NA | NA | TRBV18 | CASSPVPRVAVDEQYF | TGTGCCAGCTCTCCTGTACCTAGGGTAGCGGTCGACGAGCAGTACTTC
TRBJ2-7 | TRBD1 | NA | TRBV4-1 | CASSQDRPSYEQYF | TGCGCCAGCAGCCAGGACAGGCCCTCCTACGAGCAGTACTTC
TRBJ2-7 | TRBD2 | NA | TRBV5-6 | CASSLVGLATYEQYF | TGTGCCAGCAGCTTGGTAGGACTAGCCACCTACGAGCAGTACTTC
TRBJ1-4 | TRBD1 | once | TRBV7-9 | CASSLFAGQGSNEKLFF | TGTGCCAGCAGCTTATTCGCTGGACAGGGAAGTAATGAAAAACTGTTTTTT
TRBJ2-2 | NA | once | TRBV29-1 | CSVGPGTNTGELFF | TGCAGCGTTGGCCCGGGAACGAACACCGGGGAGCTGTTTTTT
TRBJ1-2 | NA | once | TRBV28 | CASSPPGEGYTF | TGTGCCAGCAGTCCCCCAGGGGAAGGCTACACCTTC
TRBJ1-5 | TRBD1 | NA | TRBV27 | CASSPGTGGSQPQHF | TGTGCCAGCAGTCCCGGGACAGGGGGCAGTCAGCCCCAGCATTTT
TRBJ1-1 | TRBD1 | NA | TRBV9 | CASSPGTGGSTEAFF | TGTGCCAGCAGCCCCGGGACAGGGGGGAGCACTGAAGCTTTCTTT
TRBJ2-1 | TRBD2 | NA | TRBV11-2 | CATSSGRYEQFF | TGTGCCACTTCTAGCGGGCGCTATGAGCAGTTCTTC
TRBJ2-2 | TRBD1 | NA | TRBV14 | CASSQGLRGPGELFF | TGTGCCAGCAGCCAAGGTCTCAGGGGGCCCGGGGAGCTGTTTTTT
TRBJ2-7 | TRBD1 | NA | TRBV30 | CAWSATGGYEQYF | TGTGCCTGGAGTGCAACAGGGGGCTACGAGCAGTACTTC
TRBJ1-5 | NA | once | TRBV19 | CASSIITGSNQPQHF | TGTGCCAGTAGTATAATTACAGGGAGTAATCAGCCCCAGCATTTT
TRBJ2-1 | TRBD2 | NA | TRBV6-5 | CASSRLAGDYNEQFF | TGTGCCAGCAGCCGACTAGCGGGAGACTACAATGAGCAGTTCTTC
TRBJ2-5 | NA | NA | TRBV7-9 | CASLDSQETQYF | TGTGCCAGCCTGGACAGCCAAGAGACCCAGTACTTC
TRBJ2-2 | TRBD1 | NA | TRBV6-5 | CASSWGTGETGELFF | TGTGCCAGCAGTTGGGGGACAGGGGAGACCGGGGAGCTGTTTTTT
TRBJ2-7 | TRBD2 | once | TRBV6-5 | CASRPGLAGSYEQYF | TGTGCCAGCAGACCCGGACTAGCGGGATCCTACGAGCAGTACTTC
TRBJ2-2 | NA | NA | TRBV4-3 | CASSQDRTVGELFF | TGCGCCAGCAGCCAAGACCGGACAGTCGGGGAGCTGTTTTTT